The sequence of this TCR beta chain was determined in a study of cytomegalovirus exposure and HLA in healthy donors. The wider study: The roughly 700 first-cohort repertoires shared a platform with the 130 or so validation repertoires, as reported in a later analysis. Overall study results and limits: The study recorded some 160 TCR beta chains that were cytomegalovirus-associated. Confirmation in vitro established that a few CMV-associated chains were specific for CMV antigens.

As to this clone: Antigen: not known.

Germline CDR1 and CDR2: MNHNY and SVGAGI (reference sequence). The V and J ends lost 5 bases and 2 bases, in that order; junction bases with no gene match: 5. The CDR3 spans 15 residues. The method was immunoSEQ multiplex PCR; TCRdb's version includes in-frame clones alone and lacks a portion of them. The sample lists about 98,000 clones, about 83% seen once, with approximately 4% in the top ten. The clonotype originates from a woman aged 30 to 39 in good health and CMV-seronegative. V gene TRBV6-6 combines with J gene TRBJ2-7, with 11 positions matching TRBD1. The sequenced material came from PBMCs. CDR3 in amino acids: CASSTPGQGAYEQYF. DNA for the CDR3: TGTGCCAGCAGTACCCCGGGACAGGGGGCCTACGAGCAGTACTTC.